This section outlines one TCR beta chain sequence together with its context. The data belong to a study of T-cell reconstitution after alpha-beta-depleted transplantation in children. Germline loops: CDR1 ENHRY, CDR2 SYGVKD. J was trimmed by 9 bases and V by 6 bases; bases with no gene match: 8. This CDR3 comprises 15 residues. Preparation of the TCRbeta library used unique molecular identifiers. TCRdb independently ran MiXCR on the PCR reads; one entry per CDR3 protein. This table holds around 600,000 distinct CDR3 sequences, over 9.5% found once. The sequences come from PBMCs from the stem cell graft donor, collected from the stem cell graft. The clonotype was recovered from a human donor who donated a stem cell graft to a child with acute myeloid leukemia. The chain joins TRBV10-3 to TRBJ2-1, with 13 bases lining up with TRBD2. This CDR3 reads CAIRSLAGGPFEQFF. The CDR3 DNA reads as TGTGCCATCAGATCACTAGCGGGAGGGCCTTTTGAGCAGTTCTTC.